The clone carrying this T cell receptor beta chain was seen repeatedly, ten times or more. What it binds is not known. CDR1 and CDR2 (germline): KGHDR, SFDVKD. The V end was cut by 7 bases, the J end by 1 base, with 16 bases between. The CDR3 spans 15 residues. Exclusion applied to patients with other autoimmune diseases, uncontrolled infections, pregnancy or lactation. CDR3 regions of TCR beta were amplified from RNA transcripts. Second-round multiplex PCR came after a first-round RT-PCR that employed HTBI primers. TCRdb used MiXCR to reprocess the multiplex PCR reads, holding one entry per CDR3 protein. Among about 500,000 distinct CDR3 sequences, approximately 37% were seen once, and the ten largest hold over 3.5%. This sample is drawn from a study of Graves' ophthalmopathy and Graves' hyperthyroidism. Findings and caveats of the study: Ophthalmopathy progression predictions by the model showed 72.22% specificity and approximately 69% sensitivity. A roughly 80% specificity and just under 90% sensitivity were achieved by a 13-signature model that separated ophthalmopathy from stable hyperthyroidism.

This clonotype was sampled from an adult man with Graves' hyperthyroidism. V is TRBV24-1 and J is TRBJ2-7; TRBD2 is a possible D gene (6 bases). The source material was peripheral blood or thyroid tissue (not recorded which). The DNA of the CDR3 is TGTGCCACCAGGGAGGAGGGTGAGTATTCCTACGAGCAGTACTTC. Its translation: CATREEGEYSYEQYF.